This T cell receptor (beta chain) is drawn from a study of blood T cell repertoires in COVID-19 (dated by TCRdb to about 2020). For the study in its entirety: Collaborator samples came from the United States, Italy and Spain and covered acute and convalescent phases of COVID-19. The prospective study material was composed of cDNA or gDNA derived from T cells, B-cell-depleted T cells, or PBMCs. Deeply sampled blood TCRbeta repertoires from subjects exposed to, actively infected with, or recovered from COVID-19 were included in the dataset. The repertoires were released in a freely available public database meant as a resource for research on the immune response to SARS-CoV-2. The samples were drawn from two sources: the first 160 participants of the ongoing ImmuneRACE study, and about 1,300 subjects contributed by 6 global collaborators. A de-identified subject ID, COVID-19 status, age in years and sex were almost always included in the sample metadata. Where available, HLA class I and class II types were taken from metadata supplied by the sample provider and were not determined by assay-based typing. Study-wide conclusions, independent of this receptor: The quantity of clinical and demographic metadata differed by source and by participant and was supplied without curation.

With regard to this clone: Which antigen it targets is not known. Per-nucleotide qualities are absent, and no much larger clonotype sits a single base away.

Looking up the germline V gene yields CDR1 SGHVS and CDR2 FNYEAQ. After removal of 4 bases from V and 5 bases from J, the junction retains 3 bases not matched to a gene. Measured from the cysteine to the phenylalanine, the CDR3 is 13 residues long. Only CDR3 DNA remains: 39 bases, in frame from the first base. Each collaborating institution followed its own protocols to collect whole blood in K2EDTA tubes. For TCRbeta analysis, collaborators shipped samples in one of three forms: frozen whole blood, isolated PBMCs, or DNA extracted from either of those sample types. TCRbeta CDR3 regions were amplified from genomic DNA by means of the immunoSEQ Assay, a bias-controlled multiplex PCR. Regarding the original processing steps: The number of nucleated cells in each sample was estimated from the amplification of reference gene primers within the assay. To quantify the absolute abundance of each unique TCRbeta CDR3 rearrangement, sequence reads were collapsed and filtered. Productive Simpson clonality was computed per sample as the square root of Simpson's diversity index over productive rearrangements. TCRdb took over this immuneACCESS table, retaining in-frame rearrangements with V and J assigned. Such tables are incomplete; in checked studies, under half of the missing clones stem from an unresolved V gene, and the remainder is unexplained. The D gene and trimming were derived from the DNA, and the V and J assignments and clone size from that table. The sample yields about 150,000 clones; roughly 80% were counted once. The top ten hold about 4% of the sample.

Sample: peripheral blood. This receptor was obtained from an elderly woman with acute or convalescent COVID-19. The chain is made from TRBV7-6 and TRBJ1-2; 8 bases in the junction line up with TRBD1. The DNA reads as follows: TGTGCCAGCAGCTCGGGACAGGATTATGGCTACACCTTC. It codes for CASSSGQDYGYTF.